The rows below give T cell receptor beta chains drawn from one sample of a study of blood T cell repertoires in COVID-19. Data came from immunoSEQ multiplex PCR; TCRdb stores just in-frame clones and leaves some out. The table shows approximately 300,000 clones, with around 90% occurring only once. Sequencing was carried out using PBMCs or T cells enriched from blood (not recorded which). The source is a woman under 30 with acute COVID-19. Each CDR3 is given with its conserved first and last residue.

length: 15; V: TRBV28; CDR3: CASSGLGASGRSEFF
length: 16; V: TRBV2; CDR3: CASSEVGGQGTDTQYF
length: 14; V: TRBV27; CDR3: CASSPTDRGYEQYF
length: 13; V: TRBV7-3; CDR3: CASSLEVQETQYF
length: 15; V: TRBV6-4; CDR3: CASSAPHRSSYEQYF
length: 15; V: TRBV28; CDR3: CASSFYLAGSTEAFF
length: 14; V: TRBV24-1; CDR3: CATSAPTGDTEAFF
length: 16; V: TRBV2; CDR3: CASSEGTSGRADEQFF
length: 17; V: TRBV27; CDR3: CASSPGTGERVVVGYTF
length: 13; V: TRBV30; CDR3: CACPGQGPRGYTF
length: 14; V: TRBV5-6; CDR3: CASSSSTGEGSYTF
length: 15; V: TRBV10-3; CDR3: CAISDQRQGAHGYTF
length: 13; V: TRBV28; CDR3: CASRGNGNEKLFF
length: 14; V: TRBV29-1; CDR3: CSGEGLAGGETQYF
length: 14; V: TRBV19; CDR3: CASGPSYMNTEAFF
length: 14; V: TRBV10-3; CDR3: CAIKGDRSGGEQYF
length: 14; V: TRBV28; CDR3: CASSSSTSVWEQFF
length: 13; V: TRBV7-9; CDR3: CASSPGGAETQYF
length: 15; V: TRBV19; CDR3: CASSTVDRLNTEAFF
length: 13; V: TRBV15; CDR3: CATSPDSNYGYTF
length: 13; V: TRBV25-1; CDR3: CASSRQTEEKLFF
length: 14; V: TRBV27; CDR3: CASRSGLKGDEQYF
length: 18; V: TRBV28; CDR3: CASSPHPGTSGNQETQYF
length: 15; V: TRBV7-9; CDR3: CASSLLAGAADTQYF
length: 15; V: TRBV28; CDR3: CASSFGDRANTEAFF
length: 14; V: TRBV9; CDR3: CASSRDRASQPQHF
length: 17; V: TRBV5-1; CDR3: CASSLGRTPQGSGPQHF
length: 16; V: TRBV2; CDR3: CASRSLAVVRKNIQYF
length: 14; V: TRBV6-5; CDR3: CASSYGPGKETQYF
length: 14; V: TRBV7-9; CDR3: CASSSRGANYGYTF
length: 15; V: TRBV18; CDR3: CASSPPNDRVNEQFF
length: 18; V: TRBV21-1; CDR3: CASSKVGDSNNSNQPQHF
length: 14; V: TRBV27; CDR3: CASSSPGSLVEQYF
length: 17; V: TRBV4-2; CDR3: CASSQDLEGLGNQPQHF
length: 11; V: TRBV5-6; CDR3: CASSWTGEQYF
length: 15; V: TRBV11-3; CDR3: CASSLTILANNEQFF
length: 14; V: TRBV7-3; CDR3: CASSLSGGSGAQYF
length: 14; V: TRBV6-5; CDR3: CASSYSRGNTEAFF
length: 13; V: TRBV5-1; CDR3: CASNWGGNTEAFF